This T cell receptor (beta chain) emerged from a study of blood T cell repertoires in COVID-19. About the study: The cDNA or gDNA used as material had been derived from T cells, B-cell-depleted T cells, or PBMCs.

V trimming: 6 bases; J trimming: 4 bases; junction bases outside the gene matches: 7. CDR1 and CDR2 from the germline V gene are MNHEY and SVGAGI. The CDR3 covers 14 residues. As originally analysed: The authors estimated nucleated cell counts from reference gene primer amplification. Libraries were prepared by immunoSEQ multiplex PCR; TCRdb keeps only in-frame clonotypes and omits some of them. For V, J and clone size, that table is used; D and trimming come from the DNA. The sample records 190,000 or so clones, more than 80% being singletons. This sequence was found in a woman younger than 30 who had recovered from COVID-19. The V gene is TRBV6-5, the J gene TRBJ1-2, with TRBD1 matching 8 bases. Sequenced sample: PBMCs or T cells enriched from blood (not recorded which). The CDR3 protein is CASSHGQGSYGYTF. The CDR3 nucleotides are TGTGCCAGCAGCCACGGACAGGGTTCCTATGGCTACACCTTC.